This T cell receptor (beta chain) was retrieved from a study of shared clonotypes between healthy human individuals (dated by TCRdb to the early 2020s). About the full investigation: The cohort included three men and a couple of women between 18 and 49 years of age. For each donor, CD4 naive and CD4 memory were each given three plates, CD8 naive was given two plates, and CD8 memory was given one plate. Per donor, leukapheresis produced somewhere between about 0.9 and 9.5 billion PBMCs. Blood TCR repertoires of a handful of healthy adults were deeply sequenced to estimate repertoire size and the extent of clonotype sharing between individuals. Libraries were prepared and TCR repertoires were sequenced by different laboratories using diverse techniques, in order to increase sequencing depth and limit assay-specific biases. General conclusions and limits of the study: About 5% of naive CD4, 3.5% of naive CD8, roughly 2.5% of memory CD4, and more than 0.35% of memory CD8 clonotypes were shared across several donors. Larger estimated clonotype richness was generally found for naive subsets than for memory subsets. Sampling was limited to blood, and TCR repertoires in tissue likely differ from TCR repertoires in blood. Rarefaction of sorted-subset datasets indicated incomplete sequencing despite the large sequencing depth. Because the study included a small number of donors, the genetic and exposure-history diversity represented was limited. Pairwise subsampling indicated that sequencing depth was expected to affect the degree of clonotype sharing among donors. Compared with non-shared clonotypes, the clonotypes found in all four sorted-subset donors had higher generation probabilities.

Including the terminal cysteine and phenylalanine, the CDR3 comprises 12 residues. This entry keeps only the CDR3 DNA: 36 bases, framed from base 1. V is shortened by 10 bases, J by 3 bases, and the region joining them spans 10 bases. CDR1 ENHRY and CDR2 SYGVKD are derived from the germline V gene. The donors were healthy, HIV-negative adults who had no recently reported acute infections or vaccinations. All donors were Caucasian adults living in Nashville, Tennessee, USA. Magnetic negative selection was used to enrich CD4+ T cells, after which naive cells were positively selected on CD45RA and the negative fraction became the memory subset. Blood was collected by leukapheresis, and PBMCs were isolated by Ficoll-Histopaque density gradient centrifugation and then cryopreserved in liquid nitrogen vapor phase. Analytical flow cytometry was used to check the purity and quantity of each magnetically sorted T cell population. Genomic DNA was isolated from every sorted fraction and measured by UV absorbance on a Nanodrop 2000c.

Using the deep immunoSEQ assay, multiplex PCR amplified TCR CDR3 regions from genomic DNA. Extracted genomic DNA from each cell subset was distributed evenly across all wells of several immunoSEQ 96-well plates, and each plate was treated as a replicate. For sorted subsets, around 0.2 ug genomic DNA, equal to tens of thousands of T cell genomes, was loaded into each replicate PCR. Purified libraries were measured with a Qubit 3.0 fluorometer, size-checked on a Bioanalyzer 2100, and measured again with the KAPA Library Quantification kit. Every immunoSEQ 96-well plate was sequenced on a dedicated single-read 150-cycle Illumina NextSeq 550 flow cell. As for the original processing: Because only junctional sequences without quality scores were contained in the immunoSEQ output, filtering matching that applied to full-length reads could not be performed. Sequences were annotated with PyIR, a Python wrapper for IgBLAST v1.9, using IMGT germline references to assign V/J genes and CDR3. Reads were filtered out if the reads had weak V/J assignments (E-value above 1e-6), no CDR3, stop codons, out-of-frame junctions, or ambiguous translated residues. V3J clonotypes were defined as sequences sharing an identical inferred V gene, J gene, and CDR3 amino acid sequence. Percentage overlap between repertoires was computed as shared unique clonotypes divided by the size of the smaller repertoire. Three approaches were used to assess repertoire richness: RTK rarefaction, the Chao1 estimator, and Recon v2.1 estimates of unobserved clonotypes. OLGA was used to compute generation probabilities for all TCRbeta clonotypes that the gDNA method yielded from several donors. TCRdb took this table from immuneACCESS and kept in-frame rearrangements with V and J called. Such tables lack part of the clones; where checked against another copy, unresolved V genes explain under half of the gap, and the rest is unexplained. The V and J calls and clone size are taken from that table; D and trimming were inferred from the DNA. The sample profile shows millions of clones; 85% to 95% of them were found once. The biggest ten clones account for under 0.15% of the sample.

On this clone itself: Which antigen it targets is not known. No qualities accompany the bases; no much larger clone lies one base away.

The source of this sequence is a man in his late teens or twenties in good health. Material for sequencing was naive CD4+ T cells sorted from blood. What this sample's cell subset or site label stands for: CD45RA+ positively selected. The chain employs TRBV10-3 and TRBJ1-5; a weak D assignment points to TRBD1 (6 bases agree). For the CDR3, the sequence is CATRQDNQPQHF. The DNA sequence reads TGTGCCACCCGACAGGACAATCAGCCCCAGCATTTT.